This paragraph reports one TCR beta chain. This entry belongs to a study of blood T cell repertoires in COVID-19. As for the study in general: Spain, Italy and the United States supplied samples that represented acute and convalescent COVID-19. PBMCs, B-cell-depleted T cells, or T cells were the source of the cDNA or gDNA that made up the material.

V was pared by 0 bases and J by 6 bases, with 6 bases between. The CDR3 totals 14 residues. Germline values: CDR1 LGHDT, CDR2 YNNKEL (reference sequence). In the authors' methods: For nucleated cells, counts were estimated from reference gene primer amplification. The method was immunoSEQ multiplex PCR; TCRdb's version includes in-frame clones alone and lacks a portion of them. For V, J and clone size, that table is used; D and trimming come from the DNA. There are under 300,000 clones in the sample; 60% to 75% occur only once, and around 3.2% lies in the top ten. The chain combines TRBV3-1 (or the pseudogene TRBV3-2) with TRBJ1-6; D ambiguous. Material for sequencing was peripheral blood. The sequence was obtained from a woman of 80 years or more with acute or convalescent COVID-19. The CDR3, as DNA: TGTGCCAGCAGCCAAGAACTCATTAATTCACCCCTCCACTTT. Translation: CASSQELINSPLHF.